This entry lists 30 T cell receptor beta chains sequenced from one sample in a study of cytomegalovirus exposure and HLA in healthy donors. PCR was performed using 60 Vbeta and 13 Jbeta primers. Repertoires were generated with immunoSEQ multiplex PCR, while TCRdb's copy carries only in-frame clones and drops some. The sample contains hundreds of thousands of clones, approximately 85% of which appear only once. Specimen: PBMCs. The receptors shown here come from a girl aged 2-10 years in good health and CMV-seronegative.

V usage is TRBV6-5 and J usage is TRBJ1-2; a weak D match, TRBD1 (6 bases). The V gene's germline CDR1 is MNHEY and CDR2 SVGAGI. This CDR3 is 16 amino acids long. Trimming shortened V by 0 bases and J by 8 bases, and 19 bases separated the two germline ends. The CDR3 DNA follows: TGTGCCAGCAGTTACTCGATTTCCTCAGGGGTAGGGGGCTACACCTTC. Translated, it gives CASSYSISSGVGGYTF.

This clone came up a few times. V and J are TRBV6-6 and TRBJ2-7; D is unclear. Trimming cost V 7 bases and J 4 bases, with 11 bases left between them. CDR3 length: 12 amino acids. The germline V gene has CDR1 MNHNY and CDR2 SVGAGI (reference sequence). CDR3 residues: CASNRVQYEQYF. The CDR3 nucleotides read TGTGCCAGCAATCGGGTCCAATACGAGCAGTACTTC.

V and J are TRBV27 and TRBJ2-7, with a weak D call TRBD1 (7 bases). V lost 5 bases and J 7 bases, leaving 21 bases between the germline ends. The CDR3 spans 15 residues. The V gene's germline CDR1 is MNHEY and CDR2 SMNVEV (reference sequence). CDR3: CASSPLDRDLKEQYF. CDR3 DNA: TGTGCCAGCAGTCCACTAGACAGGGACTTGAAAGAGCAGTACTTC.

The CDR3 is CSVVFLGHREGTEAFF. DNA for the CDR3: TGCAGCGTTGTCTTTTTAGGGCACAGGGAGGGCACTGAAGCTTTCTTT. This chain uses TRBV29-1 with TRBJ1-1; possible D gene TRBD1, 6 bases. Germline CDR1 and CDR2: SQVTM and ANQGSEA. Trimming took 4 bases from V and 4 from J, leaving 22 bases between them. The CDR3 is made up of 16 amino acids.

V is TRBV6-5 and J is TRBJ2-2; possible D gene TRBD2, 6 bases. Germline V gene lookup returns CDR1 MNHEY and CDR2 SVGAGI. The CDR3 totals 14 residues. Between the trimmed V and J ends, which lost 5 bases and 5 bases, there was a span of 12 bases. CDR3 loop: CASSPGRGTGELFF. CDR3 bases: TGTGCCAGCAGTCCCGGGAGAGGTACCGGGGAGCTGTTTTTT.

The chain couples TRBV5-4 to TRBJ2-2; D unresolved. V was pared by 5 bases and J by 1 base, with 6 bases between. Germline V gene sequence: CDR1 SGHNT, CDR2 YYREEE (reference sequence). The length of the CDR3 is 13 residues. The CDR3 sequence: CASRTGNTGELFF. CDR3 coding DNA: TGTGCCAGCAGGACTGGGAACACCGGGGAGCTGTTTTTT.

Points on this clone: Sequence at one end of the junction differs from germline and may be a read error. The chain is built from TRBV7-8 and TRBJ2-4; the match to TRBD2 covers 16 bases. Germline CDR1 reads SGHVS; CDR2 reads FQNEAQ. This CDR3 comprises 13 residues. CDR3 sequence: CASSLAGTSGGEF. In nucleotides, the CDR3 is TGTGCCAGCAGCTTAGCAGGGACTAGCGGGGGGGAGTTC.

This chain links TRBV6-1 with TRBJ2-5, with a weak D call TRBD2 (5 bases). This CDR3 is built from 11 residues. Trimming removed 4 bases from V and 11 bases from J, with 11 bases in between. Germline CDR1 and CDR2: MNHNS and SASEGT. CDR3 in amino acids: CASSGLWEQYF. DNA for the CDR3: TGTGCCAGCAGTGGTCTTTGGGAGCAGTACTTC.

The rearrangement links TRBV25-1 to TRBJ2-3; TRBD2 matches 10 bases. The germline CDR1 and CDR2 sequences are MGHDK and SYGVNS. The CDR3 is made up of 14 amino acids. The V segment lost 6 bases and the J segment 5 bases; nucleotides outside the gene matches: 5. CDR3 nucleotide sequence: TGTGCCAGCAGACTAGCGGGACGTCAAGATACGCAGTATTTT. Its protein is CASRLAGRQDTQYF.

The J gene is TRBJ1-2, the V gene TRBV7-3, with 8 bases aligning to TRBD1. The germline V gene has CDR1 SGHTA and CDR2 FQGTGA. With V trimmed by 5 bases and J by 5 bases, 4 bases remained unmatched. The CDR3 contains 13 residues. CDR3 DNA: TGTGCCAGCAGCCACCGGACAGGGTATGGCTACACCTTC. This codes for CASSHRTGYGYTF. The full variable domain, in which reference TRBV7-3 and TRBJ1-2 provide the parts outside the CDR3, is GAGVSQTPSNKVTEKGKYVELRCDPISGHTALYWYRQSLGQGPEFLIYFQGTGAADDSGLPNDRFFAVRPEGSVSTLKIQRTERGDSAVYLCASSHRTGYGYTFGSGTRLTVV.

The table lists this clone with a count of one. The CDR3 protein is CASSLEDLAGVLNEQFF. Written as DNA, the CDR3 is TGTGCCAGCAGCTTAGAAGATCTAGCGGGAGTCCTCAATGAGCAGTTCTTC. The chain carries TRBV7-8 and TRBJ2-1; TRBD2 matches at 10 bases. The CDR3 consists of 17 residues. The V gene end was trimmed by 1 base and the J gene end by 6 bases; junction bases not matched to a gene: 9. CDR1 and CDR2 (germline): SGHVS, FQNEAQ.

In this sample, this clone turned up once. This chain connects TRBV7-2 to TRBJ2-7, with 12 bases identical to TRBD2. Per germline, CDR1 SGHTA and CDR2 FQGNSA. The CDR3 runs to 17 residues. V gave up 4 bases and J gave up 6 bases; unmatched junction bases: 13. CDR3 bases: TGTGCCAGCAGCTACCGACTAGCGGGAGAGAGGCCCTGCGAGCAGTACTTC. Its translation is CASSYRLAGERPCEQYF.

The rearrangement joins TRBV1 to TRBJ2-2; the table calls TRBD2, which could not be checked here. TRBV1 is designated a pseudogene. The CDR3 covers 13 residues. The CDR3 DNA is TGCACCCCGAGTAAGAGAGATACCGGGGAGCTGTTTTTT. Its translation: CTPSKRDTGELFF.

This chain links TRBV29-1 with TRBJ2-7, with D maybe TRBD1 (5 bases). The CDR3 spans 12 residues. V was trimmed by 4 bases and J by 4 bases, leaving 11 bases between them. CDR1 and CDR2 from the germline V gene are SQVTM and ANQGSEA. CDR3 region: CSVGQGRYEQYF. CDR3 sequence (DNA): TGCAGCGTTGGGCAGGGCAGGTACGAGCAGTACTTC.

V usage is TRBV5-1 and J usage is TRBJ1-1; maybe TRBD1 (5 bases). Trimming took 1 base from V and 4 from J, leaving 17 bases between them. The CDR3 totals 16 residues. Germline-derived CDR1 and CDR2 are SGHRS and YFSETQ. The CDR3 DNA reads TGCGCCAGCAGCTTGACCCCCGGGACTAAGATCACTGAAGCTTTCTTT. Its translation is CASSLTPGTKITEAFF.

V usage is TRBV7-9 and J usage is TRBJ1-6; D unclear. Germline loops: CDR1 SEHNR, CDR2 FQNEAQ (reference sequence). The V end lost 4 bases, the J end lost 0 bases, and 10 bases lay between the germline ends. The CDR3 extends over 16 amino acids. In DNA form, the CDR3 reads TGTGCCAGCAGCTCGCAAGGGAGCTCCTATAATTCACCCCTCCACTTT. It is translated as CASSSQGSSYNSPLHF. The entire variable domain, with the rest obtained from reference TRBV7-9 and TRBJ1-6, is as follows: DTGVSQNPRHKITKRGQNVTFRCDPISEHNRLYWYRQTLGQGPEFLTYFQNEAQLEKSRLLSDRFSAERPKGSFSTLEIQRTEQGDSAMYLCASSSQGSSYNSPLHFGNGTRLTVT.

This chain's CDR3 is CASLDRGTPYNEQFF. The DNA for the CDR3 is TGTGCCAGCTTGGACAGGGGCACCCCCTACAATGAGCAGTTCTTC. The chain uses TRBV27 and TRBJ2-1; TRBD1 matches 9 bases. The germline V gene has CDR1 MNHEY and CDR2 SMNVEV (reference sequence). V shed 8 bases and J 2 bases; nucleotides not matched to a gene: 7. The CDR3 runs 15 residues.

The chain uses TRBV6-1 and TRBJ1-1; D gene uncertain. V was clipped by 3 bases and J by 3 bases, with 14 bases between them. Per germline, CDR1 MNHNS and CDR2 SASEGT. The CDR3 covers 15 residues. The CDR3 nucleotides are TGTGCCAGCAGTGAGGGGTTCTTGAGGGACACTGAAGCTTTCTTT. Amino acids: CASSEGFLRDTEAFF.

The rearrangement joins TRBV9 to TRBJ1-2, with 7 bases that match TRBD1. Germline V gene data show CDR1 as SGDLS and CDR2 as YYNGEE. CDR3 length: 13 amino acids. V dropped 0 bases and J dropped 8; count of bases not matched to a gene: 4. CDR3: CASSVGDSKGYTF. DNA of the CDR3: TGTGCCAGCAGCGTAGGGGACAGCAAAGGCTACACCTTC.

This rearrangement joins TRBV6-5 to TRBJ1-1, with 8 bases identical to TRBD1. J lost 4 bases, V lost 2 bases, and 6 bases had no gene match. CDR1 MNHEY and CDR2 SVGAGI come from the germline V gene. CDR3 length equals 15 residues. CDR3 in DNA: TGTGCCAGCAGTTACCAAGCCAGGGGGCTCACTGAAGCTTTCTTT. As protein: CASSYQARGLTEAFF.

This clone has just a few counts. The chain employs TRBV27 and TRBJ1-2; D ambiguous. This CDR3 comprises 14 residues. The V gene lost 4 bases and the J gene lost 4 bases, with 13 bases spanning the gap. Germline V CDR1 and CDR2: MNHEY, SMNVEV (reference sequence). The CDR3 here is CASSSGVWGYGYTF. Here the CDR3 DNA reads TGTGCCAGCAGTTCCGGGGTTTGGGGCTATGGCTACACCTTC.

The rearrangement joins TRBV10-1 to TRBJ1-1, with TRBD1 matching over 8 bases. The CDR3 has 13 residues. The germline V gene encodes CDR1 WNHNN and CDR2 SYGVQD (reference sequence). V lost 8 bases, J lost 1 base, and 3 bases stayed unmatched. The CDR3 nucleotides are TGCGCCAGCCGACAGGGGAAGAACACTGAAGCTTTCTTT. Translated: CASRQGKNTEAFF.

CDR3 in DNA: TGCAGCGTTGCAGGGGGTAACTATGGCTACACCTTC. Amino acid sequence: CSVAGGNYGYTF. The chain employs TRBV29-1 and TRBJ1-2; TRBD1 matches at 7 bases. Germline assignment: CDR1 SQVTM and CDR2 ANQGSEA. V dropped 4 bases and J dropped 1; count of bases not matched to a gene: 0. The CDR3 is made up of 12 amino acids.

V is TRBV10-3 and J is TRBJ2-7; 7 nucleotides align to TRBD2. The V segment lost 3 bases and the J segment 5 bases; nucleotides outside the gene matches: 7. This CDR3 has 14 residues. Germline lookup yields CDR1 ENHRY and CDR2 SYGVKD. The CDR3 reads CAISDYTGTNEQYF. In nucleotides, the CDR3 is TGTGCCATCAGTGACTACACCGGGACTAACGAGCAGTACTTC.

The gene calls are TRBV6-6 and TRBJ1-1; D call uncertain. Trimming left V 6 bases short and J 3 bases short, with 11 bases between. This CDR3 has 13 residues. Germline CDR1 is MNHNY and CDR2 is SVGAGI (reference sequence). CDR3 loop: CASRWAGYTEAFF. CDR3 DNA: TGTGCCAGCAGATGGGCAGGATACACTGAAGCTTTCTTT.

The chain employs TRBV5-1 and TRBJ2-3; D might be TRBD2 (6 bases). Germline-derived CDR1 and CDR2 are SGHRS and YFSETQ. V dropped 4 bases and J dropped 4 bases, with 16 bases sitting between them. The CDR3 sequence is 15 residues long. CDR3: CASSEALGGADTQYF. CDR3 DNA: TGCGCCAGCAGCGAGGCACTCGGGGGAGCAGATACGCAGTATTTT.

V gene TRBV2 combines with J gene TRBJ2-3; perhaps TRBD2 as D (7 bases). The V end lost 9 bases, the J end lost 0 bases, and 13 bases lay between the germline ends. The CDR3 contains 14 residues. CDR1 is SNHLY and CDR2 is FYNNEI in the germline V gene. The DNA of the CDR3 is TGTGCCAGATCACGGGGGGCGAGCACAGATACGCAGTATTTT. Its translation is CARSRGASTDTQYF. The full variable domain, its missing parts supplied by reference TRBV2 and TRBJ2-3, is EPEVTQTPSHQVTQMGQEVILRCVPISNHLYFYWYRQILGQKVEFLVSFYNNEISEKSEIFDDQFSVERPDGSNFTLKIRSTKLEDSAMYFCARSRGASTDTQYFGPGTRLTVL.

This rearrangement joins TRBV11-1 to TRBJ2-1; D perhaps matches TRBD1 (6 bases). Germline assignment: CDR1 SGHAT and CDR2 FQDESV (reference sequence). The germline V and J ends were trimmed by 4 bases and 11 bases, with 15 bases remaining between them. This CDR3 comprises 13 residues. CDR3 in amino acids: CASSSATGNKQFF. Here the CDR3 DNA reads TGTGCCAGCAGCTCCGCTACAGGGAATAAGCAGTTCTTC.

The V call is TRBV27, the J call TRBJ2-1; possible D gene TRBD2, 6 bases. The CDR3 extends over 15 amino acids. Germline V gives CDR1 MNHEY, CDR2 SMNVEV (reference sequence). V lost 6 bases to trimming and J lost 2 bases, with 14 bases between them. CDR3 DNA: TGTGCCAGCAGGACCGGGACTGGGGCCTACAATGAGCAGTTCTTC. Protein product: CASRTGTGAYNEQFF.

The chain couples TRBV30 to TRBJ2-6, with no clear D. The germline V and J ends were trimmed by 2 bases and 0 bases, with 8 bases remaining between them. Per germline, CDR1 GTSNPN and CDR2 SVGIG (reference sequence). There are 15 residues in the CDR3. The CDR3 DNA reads TGTGCCTGGAGTTTCGCCGGCTCTGGGGCCAACGTCCTGACTTTC. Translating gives CAWSFAGSGANVLTF.